This T cell receptor beta chain was identified during a study of cytomegalovirus exposure and HLA in healthy donors. The wider study: A data release that came early held roughly 85 million unique TCRs from HLA-typed donors.

This CDR3 contains 14 residues. V was pared by 0 bases and J by 2 bases, with 7 bases between. Germline CDR1 is LNHNV and CDR2 is YYDKDF (reference sequence). Of note for this clone: Its antigen is not known.

Nominally healthy donors were sampled, though unrecorded immune exposures were likely. Primers: 60 Vbeta forward and 13 Jbeta reverse. The table came from immunoSEQ multiplex PCR; TCRdb's copy has only in-frame clones and leaves some out. Here the sample spans 150,000 or so clones, about 77% being singletons. The study, taken as a whole, reports: A later examination showed that TCR association rates differed by HLA locus, with DRB1 most and HLA-C fewest. For most TCR beta V segments, an earlier analysis put the productive rate at about 87% or about 30% of the time.

Sequenced sample: PBMCs. This clonotype was obtained from a female donor in good health and CMV-seronegative. The chain links TRBV15 to TRBJ1-2; tentative D call: TRBD1 (6 bases). The CDR3 region is CATSRDRGNYGYTF. DNA of the CDR3: TGTGCCACCAGCAGAGACAGGGGAAACTATGGCTACACCTTC.